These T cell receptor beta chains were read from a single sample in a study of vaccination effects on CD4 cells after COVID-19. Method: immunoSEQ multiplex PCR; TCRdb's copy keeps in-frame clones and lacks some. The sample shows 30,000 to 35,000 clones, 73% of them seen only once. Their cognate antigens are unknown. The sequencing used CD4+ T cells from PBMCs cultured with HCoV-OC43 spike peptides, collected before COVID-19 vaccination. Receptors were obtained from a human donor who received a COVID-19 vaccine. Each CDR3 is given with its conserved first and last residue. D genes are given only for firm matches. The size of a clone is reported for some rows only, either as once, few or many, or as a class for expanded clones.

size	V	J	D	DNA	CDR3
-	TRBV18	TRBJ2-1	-	TGTGCCAGCTCCCAGGTGGTAGCACCCTTGGGGGAGCAGTTCTTC	CASSQVVAPLGEQFF
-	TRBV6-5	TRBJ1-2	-	TGTGCCAGCAGTACGTCAGGGTCCGGCTACACCTTC	CASSTSGSGYTF
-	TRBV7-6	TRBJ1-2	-	TGTGCCAGCAGCTTAGACGGCTATGGCTACACCTTC	CASSLDGYGYTF
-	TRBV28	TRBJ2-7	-	TGTGCCAGCAGTTTATCCCTCTTTCTTAGCGGTTACGAGCAGTACTTC	CASSLSLFLSGYEQYF
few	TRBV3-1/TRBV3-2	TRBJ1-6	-	TGTGCCAGCAGCCCTGGACAGATAGATTCACCCCTCCACTTT	CASSPGQIDSPLHF
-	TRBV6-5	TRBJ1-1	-	TGTGCCAGCAGGTCGGGTCGGATTATGAACACTGAAGCTTTCTTT	CASRSGRIMNTEAFF
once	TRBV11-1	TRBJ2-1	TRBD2	TGTGCCAGCAGCTACCCAGCGGGAGGGGGGCATGAGCAGTTCTTC	CASSYPAGGGHEQFF
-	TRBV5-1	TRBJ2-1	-	TGCGCCAGCAGTGATAGCGGCAATGAGCAGTTCTTC	CASSDSGNEQFF
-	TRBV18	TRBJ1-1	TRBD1	TGTGCCAGCTCACCGGGACAGGAGAGGACTGAAGCTTTCTTT	CASSPGQERTEAFF
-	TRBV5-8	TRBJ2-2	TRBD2	TGTGCCAGCAGCTTATCCCGCGGGGGGGACACCGGGGAGCTGTTTTTT	CASSLSRGGDTGELFF
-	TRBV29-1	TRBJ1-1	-	TGCAGCAGCGCGCGGGAAGGCATGAACACTGAAGCTTTCTTT	CSSAREGMNTEAFF
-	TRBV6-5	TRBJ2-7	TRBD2	TGTGCCAGCAGACCTAGCGGGGGGGCCGTCGAGCAGTACTTC	CASRPSGGAVEQYF
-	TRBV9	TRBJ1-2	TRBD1	TGTGCCAGCAGCGTAGAAGGGACAGGGTACTATGGCTACACCTTC	CASSVEGTGYYGYTF
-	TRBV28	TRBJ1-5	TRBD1	TGTGCCAGCAGTCCGGGACAGGGACGTCAGCCCCAGCATTTT	CASSPGQGRQPQHF
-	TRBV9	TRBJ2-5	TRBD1	TGTGCCAGCAGCGACAGGGGGTGGGTCGGGGAGACCCAGTACTTC	CASSDRGWVGETQYF
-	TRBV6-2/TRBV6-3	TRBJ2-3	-	TGTGCCAGCAGCGCCCCTCCCACATGGACTACGGCTAGCACAGATACGCAGTATTTT	CASSAPPTWTTASTDTQYF
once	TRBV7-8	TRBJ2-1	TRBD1	TGTGCCAGCAGCGTGGGACAGCGAGTCTCCTACAATGAGCAGTTCTTC	CASSVGQRVSYNEQFF
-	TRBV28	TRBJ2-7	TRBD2	TGTGCCAGCAGCTCCGGGACGGGAGGGAGGGAGTACTTC	CASSSGTGGREYF
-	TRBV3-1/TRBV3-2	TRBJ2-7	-	TGTGCCAGCAGCCTAACACAACCCTCGTCCTACGAGCAGTACTTC	CASSLTQPSSYEQYF
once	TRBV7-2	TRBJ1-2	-	TGTGCCAGCAGCTTCCCGGGGGCTTGGGATGGCTACACCTTC	CASSFPGAWDGYTF
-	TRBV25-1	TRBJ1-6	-	TGTGCCAGCAGTGGGAGGACGAATTCACCCCTCCACTTT	CASSGRTNSPLHF
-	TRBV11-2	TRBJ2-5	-	TGTGCCAGCAGCTCCATCGGACTATTTTCGACTGAGACCCAGTACTTC	CASSSIGLFSTETQYF
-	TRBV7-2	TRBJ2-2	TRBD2	TGTGCCAGCAGCTTTGTCGGGGGGACCGGGGAGCTGTTTTTT	CASSFVGGTGELFF
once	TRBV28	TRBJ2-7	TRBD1	TGTGCCAGCAGTTTGGGGGACAGGGGTGGGAACGAGCAGTACTTC	CASSLGDRGGNEQYF
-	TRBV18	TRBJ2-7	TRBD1	TGTGCCAGCTCACCCAACGGACAGGGAGGATGGCAGTACTTC	CASSPNGQGGWQYF
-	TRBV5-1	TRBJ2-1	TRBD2	TGCGCCAGCAGGGCGGGGGGGCACAATGAGCAGTTCTTC	CASRAGGHNEQFF
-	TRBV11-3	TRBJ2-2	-	TGTGCCAGCAGCTTCAAGAACACCGGGGAGCTGTTTTTT	CASSFKNTGELFF
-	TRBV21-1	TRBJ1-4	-	TGTGCCAGCAGCGAAGAGGGGAGCGGTGAAAAACTGTTTTTT	CASSEEGSGEKLFF
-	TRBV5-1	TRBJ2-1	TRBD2	TGCGCCAGCAGCCCGACTAGCGGGGAAATGTATGAGCAGTTCTTC	CASSPTSGEMYEQFF
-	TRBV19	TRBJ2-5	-	TGTGCCAGTAGTAGGTCCGCTTACCAAGAGACCCAGTACTTC	CASSRSAYQETQYF